This T cell receptor (beta chain) was observed in a study of human versus mouse CDR3 diversity and MHC coevolution. In regard to this clone: Its antigen is not identified.

Trimming stripped 5 bases from V and 8 bases from J, with 13 bases between. The CDR3 spans 13 residues. Germline-derived CDR1 and CDR2 are SGHVS and FQNEAQ. The protocol was immunoSEQ multiplex PCR, while the TCRdb copy is restricted to in-frame clones and leaves out a portion. The sample holds tens of thousands of clones, roughly 93% seen once. Study-wide points: Human T cells were selected on over 5 MHC II alleles. Compared with mice, human CDR3s carried more deletions and insertions on average.

This clonotype was obtained from a person between 25 and 70 years old in good health. The chain combines TRBV7-8 with TRBJ2-1; tentative D call: TRBD1 (6 bases). Input material: naive CD4+ T cells from blood. The subset was: CD45RO-negative CD62L-positive naive CD4 T cells. Here the CDR3 DNA reads TGTGCCAGCAGCACGTTACAGGGCTATGAGCAGTTCTTC. It yields the protein CASSTLQGYEQFF.